The 30 T cell receptor beta chains reported below all come from one sample, sequenced in a study of CD4 T cell repertoires in COVID-19. Sequencing was performed with immunoSEQ multiplex PCR; in TCRdb, only in-frame clones are kept and a portion is missing. There are 20,000 to 25,000 clones in the sample; 80% to 90% occur only once, and about 0.5% lies in the top ten. No culture step preceded sequencing of the ex vivo isolated memory T cells. Sequenced here: central memory CD4+ T cells from blood, sampled before the COVID-19 pandemic. These receptors all come from a human donor who had COVID-19.

CDR3: CASSVGLAQTYEQYF. The CDR3 bases are TGTGCCAGCAGCGTAGGATTAGCGCAGACCTACGAGCAGTACTTC. This chain joins TRBV9 and TRBJ2-7; a weak D match, TRBD2 (5 bases). CDR1 is SGDLS, CDR2 YYNGEE, per germline. The CDR3 contains 15 residues. The germline V and J ends were trimmed by 0 bases and 2 bases, with 12 bases remaining between them.

The chain has TRBV6-6 and TRBJ1-2, with TRBD1 as a possible D gene (5 bases). V lost 8 bases and J lost 1, with 17 bases in between. Germline V gives CDR1 MNHNY, CDR2 SVGAGI (reference sequence). The CDR3 runs 15 residues. DNA for the CDR3: TGTGCCAGCTGGTATACGGGGGGGGATAACTATGGCTACACCTTC. Its protein is CASWYTGGDNYGYTF.

This clone has just one count. V is TRBV18 and J is TRBJ2-5; TRBD1 matches 7 bases. Germline CDR1 KGHSH, CDR2 LQKENI. The junction had 6 bases not matched to a gene; V was cut back by 5 bases and J by 3 bases. The CDR3 is made up of 14 amino acids. CDR3 DNA: TGTGCCAGCTCAAGCCGGGACAGCAAAGAGACCCAGTACTTC. Amino acid sequence: CASSSRDSKETQYF.

A remark on this clone: One junction end does not reproduce the germline sequence, and a read error may be involved. This chain links TRBV11-2 with TRBJ2-3; 11 bases map to TRBD2. Looked up from germline, CDR1 is SGHAT and CDR2 is FQNNGV. This CDR3 comprises 15 residues. The CDR3 DNA reads TGTGCCAGCGGCTTAGCGGGGGGGCCCACAGATACGCAGTATTTT. Its protein is CASGLAGGPTDTQYF.

The chain carries TRBV5-8 and TRBJ2-7; D remains ambiguous. V was cut by 0 bases and J by 2 bases, with 9 bases left in between. The CDR3 covers 14 residues. The V gene's germline CDR1 is SGHTS and CDR2 YDEGEE. CDR3 region: CASSLGGGTYEQYF. The CDR3 region has the DNA TGTGCCAGCAGCTTGGGTGGCGGCACCTACGAGCAGTACTTC.

This clone appeared a few times. The CDR3 DNA reads TGTGCCAGCAGTTTGGGAGAGCAGCCCCAGCATTTT. Translated, it gives CASSLGEQPQHF. The rearrangement uses TRBV27 and TRBJ1-5; no reliable D call. V shed 3 bases and J shed 7 bases, with 7 bases lying between them. From germline, CDR1 is MNHEY and CDR2 SMNVEV (reference sequence). The CDR3 contains 12 residues.

The V gene is TRBV5-1, the J gene TRBJ1-2; no firm D call. Trimming shortened V by 4 bases and J by 8 bases, and 15 bases separated the two germline ends. This CDR3 spans 13 amino acids. Germline V lookup: CDR1 SGHRS, CDR2 YFSETQ. The CDR3 spells CASSPEPARGYTF. The DNA for the CDR3 is TGCGCCAGCAGCCCTGAGCCCGCCCGCGGCTACACCTTC. Based on the CDR3 plus reference TRBV5-1 and TRBJ1-2, the full variable domain is KAGVTQTPRYLIKTRGQQVTLSCSPISGHRSVSWYQQTPGQGLQFLFEYFSETQRNKGNFPGRFSGRQFSNSRSEMNVSTLELGDSALYLCASSPEPARGYTFGSGTRLTVV.

This rearrangement joins TRBV18 to TRBJ2-5; 9 nucleotides agree with TRBD1. CDR3 size: 16 residues. The germline V gene encodes CDR1 KGHSH and CDR2 LQKENI. With V trimmed by 2 bases and J by 1 base, 5 bases remained unmatched. Here the CDR3 reads CASSPGAGQGQETQYF. CDR3 nucleotides: TGTGCCAGCTCACCAGGTGCGGGACAGGGCCAAGAGACCCAGTACTTC.

The V and J genes are TRBV5-1 and TRBJ1-4; 7 bases match TRBD1. There are 14 residues in the CDR3. The J segment lost 6 bases and the V segment lost 4 bases, leaving 6 bases of the junction unmatched. Per germline, CDR1 SGHRS and CDR2 YFSETQ. DNA for the CDR3: TGCGCCAGCAGCGGGGGACAGAGGGATGAAAAACTGTTTTTT. Encoded protein: CASSGGQRDEKLFF.

The genes are TRBV13 and TRBJ2-1; TRBD2 aligns across 13 bases. This CDR3 has 15 residues. J lost 8 bases, V lost 5 bases, and 6 bases had no gene match. The germline V gene has CDR1 PRHDT and CDR2 FYEKMQ (reference sequence). CDR3 nucleotides: TGTGCCAGCAGCCGGACTAGCGGGAGTAGGGATGAGCAGTTCTTC. It specifies CASSRTSGSRDEQFF. The full variable domain, completed using reference TRBV13 and TRBJ2-1, is AAGVIQSPRHLIKEKRETATLKCYPIPRHDTVYWYQQGPGQDPQFLISFYEKMQSDKGSIPDRFSAQQFSDYHSELNMSSLELGDSALYFCASSRTSGSRDEQFFGPGTRLTVL.

The chain is built from TRBV7-2 and TRBJ2-2; 8 positions agree with TRBD1. V lost 4 bases, J lost 4 bases, and 5 bases stayed unmatched. Germline V gives CDR1 SGHTA, CDR2 FQGNSA. The CDR3 is 15 amino acids. CDR3 nucleotide sequence: TGTGCCAGCAGCTGGCAGGGGGCGAGCACCGGGGAGCTGTTTTTT. It is translated as CASSWQGASTGELFF.

The V gene is TRBV11-1, the J gene TRBJ1-1, with TRBD1 as a possible D gene (5 bases). This CDR3 has 14 amino acids. The ends were cut back, 1 base at V and 4 bases at J, with 10 bases in the middle. CDR1 is SGHAT and CDR2 is FQDESV in the germline V gene (reference sequence). The CDR3 protein is CASSLDRFSTEAFF. In nucleotides, the CDR3 is TGTGCCAGCAGCTTAGACAGGTTCAGCACTGAAGCTTTCTTT.

The chain couples TRBV23-1 to TRBJ1-2; D not resolved. TRBV23-1 is reported as an ORF; its role is uncertain. This CDR3 is built from 15 residues. Trimming removed 0 bases at V and 4 bases at J, with 12 bases between. As DNA, the CDR3 is TGCGCCAGCAGTCAATCGGGTAGGGAGCTCTATGGCTACACCTTC. Its protein is CASSQSGRELYGYTF.

The chain couples TRBV9 to TRBJ1-5; D remains ambiguous. Germline V CDR1 and CDR2: SGDLS, YYNGEE. Trimming removed 0 bases from V and 0 bases from J, with 10 bases in between. The CDR3 loop spans 16 amino acids. CDR3 protein: CASSVARRGSNQPQHF. The CDR3 DNA reads as TGTGCCAGCAGCGTAGCTAGGCGGGGTAGCAATCAGCCCCAGCATTTT.

Worth noting for this clone: The sample holds other DNA sequences that translate to the same CDR3. This chain uses TRBV19 with TRBJ2-5; D call uncertain. The length of the CDR3 is 14 residues. The ends were cut back, 9 bases at V and 5 bases at J, with 19 bases in the middle. Germline V CDR1 and CDR2: LNHDA, SQIVND (reference sequence). The CDR3 is CARNIIGYVETQYF. As DNA, the CDR3 is TGTGCCAGAAACATCATCGGGTATGTTGAGACCCAGTACTTC. Full variable domain (rest looked up from reference TRBV19 and TRBJ2-5): DGGITQSPKYLFRKEGQNVTLSCEQNLNHDAMYWYRQDPGQGLRLIYYSQIVNDFQKGDIAEGYSVSREKKESFPLTVTSAQKNPTAFYLCARNIIGYVETQYFGPGTRLLVL.

This chain connects TRBV6-6 to TRBJ1-4, with TRBD1 identical over 8 bases. Germline trimming cut 2 bases from V and 5 bases from J; bases unmatched to any gene: 7. From germline, CDR1 is MNHNY and CDR2 SVGAGI (reference sequence). This CDR3 spans 16 amino acids. CDR3 in DNA: TGTGCCAGCAGTTACCGAAAGACAGGGGACAATGAAAAACTGTTTTTT. Its protein product is CASSYRKTGDNEKLFF.

This clone occurred once. The V and J genes are TRBV30 and TRBJ1-1; 7 bases fit TRBD1. The CDR3 loop spans 14 amino acids. CDR1 is GTSNPN and CDR2 is SVGIG in the germline V gene (reference sequence). Germline trimming cut 3 bases from V and 4 bases from J; bases unmatched to any gene: 8. The CDR3 sequence: CAWRWQGGFTEAFF. DNA for the CDR3: TGTGCCTGGAGGTGGCAGGGGGGCTTCACTGAAGCTTTCTTT.

The chain couples TRBV29-1 to TRBJ2-1; D is perhaps TRBD2 (6 bases). Per germline, CDR1 SQVTM and CDR2 ANQGSEA. The CDR3 has 11 residues. Trimming left V 7 bases short and J 3 bases short, with 7 bases between. In nucleotides, the CDR3 is TGCAGCGGGCGGGACTACAATGAGCAGTTCTTC. Encoded protein: CSGRDYNEQFF.

This clone came up a few times. The rearrangement uses TRBV11-2 and TRBJ2-3; weak D call: TRBD2 (5 bases). The length of the CDR3 is 14 residues. V lost 3 bases and J 3 bases, leaving 10 bases between the germline ends. CDR1 is SGHAT and CDR2 is FQNNGV in the germline V gene. This CDR3 reads CASSFLSGTDTQYF. CDR3 DNA sequence: TGTGCCAGCAGCTTCCTAAGCGGAACAGATACGCAGTATTTT.

This sequence joins TRBV28 and TRBJ1-5; 7 bases map to TRBD1. The V and J ends lost 5 bases and 4 bases, in that order; junction bases with no gene match: 8. This CDR3 spans 15 amino acids. Germline values: CDR1 MDHEN, CDR2 SYDVKM. CDR3: CASSIPDRLNQPQHF. CDR3 nucleotides: TGTGCCAGCAGTATACCGGACAGGCTGAATCAGCCCCAGCATTTT.

The J gene is TRBJ1-1, the V gene TRBV30; D possibly corresponds to TRBD1 (5 bases). The V end was cut by 2 bases, the J end by 1 base, with 11 bases between. Germline V gene sequence: CDR1 GTSNPN, CDR2 SVGIG (reference sequence). This CDR3 region has 14 residues. The CDR3 spells CAWSLVGRNTEAFF. For the CDR3, the DNA is TGTGCCTGGAGTCTCGTGGGGCGGAACACTGAAGCTTTCTTT.

The J gene is TRBJ1-2, the V gene TRBV27, with D possibly TRBD1 on 5 matching bases. This CDR3 contains 15 residues. V was shortened by 4 bases and J by 3 bases, with 15 bases between the two germline ends. Per germline, CDR1 MNHEY and CDR2 SMNVEV (reference sequence). The DNA of the CDR3 is TGTGCCAGCAGTTCCCAGGGTGGACCCTACTATGGCTACACCTTC. Its protein product is CASSSQGGPYYGYTF.

The sample holds one count of this clone. The chain recombines TRBV11-3 with TRBJ2-5; possible D gene TRBD1, 6 bases. The DNA end is a closer match to TRBJ2-7, so the J assignment may be wrong. Germline values: CDR1 SGHNT, CDR2 YENEEA. The CDR3 contains 14 residues. CDR3 in amino acids: CASSPGAVDDEQYF. CDR3 bases: TGTGCCAGCAGCCCAGGGGCGGTAGATGACGAGCAGTACTTC.

As DNA, the CDR3 is TGCGCCAGCAGTGTGTCTAGCGGGATCAGGGAGCAGTTCTTC. This codes for CASSVSSGIREQFF. This chain links TRBV10-2 with TRBJ2-1; 9 nucleotides align to TRBD2. This CDR3 contains 14 residues. The V segment lost 4 bases and the J segment 10 bases; nucleotides outside the gene matches: 8. Per germline, CDR1 WSHSY and CDR2 SAAADI.

V and J are TRBV6-6 and TRBJ2-7, with D possibly being TRBD1 (6 bases). Trimming shortened V by 8 bases and J by 3 bases, and 14 bases separated the two germline ends. The V gene's germline CDR1 is MNHNY and CDR2 SVGAGI (reference sequence). CDR3 size: 13 residues. The CDR3 spells CASCGQPLYEQYF. The CDR3 DNA follows: TGTGCCAGCTGCGGACAGCCACTCTACGAGCAGTACTTC.

J is TRBJ2-2 and V is TRBV13; the match to TRBD2 covers 12 bases. V trimming: 3 bases; J trimming: 5 bases; junction bases outside the gene matches: 7. The length of the CDR3 is 17 residues. Germline V gene data show CDR1 as PRHDT and CDR2 as FYEKMQ (reference sequence). The CDR3 loop reads CASSFGTSGSGTGELFF. For the CDR3, the DNA is TGTGCCAGCAGCTTCGGGACTAGCGGGTCGGGGACCGGGGAGCTGTTTTTT.

CDR3 nucleotide sequence: TGTGCCAGCCAGGAATCTGGAAACACCATATATTTT. This encodes CASQESGNTIYF. The chain is built from TRBV2 and TRBJ1-3; no definite D call. The V and J ends lost 8 bases and 1 base respectively, with 6 bases between them. Germline V gene sequence: CDR1 SNHLY, CDR2 FYNNEI. This CDR3 has 12 residues.

The rearrangement links TRBV5-4 to TRBJ1-2; D not certain. V shed 0 bases and J shed 7 bases, with 13 bases lying between them. This CDR3 is 14 amino acids long. Germline values: CDR1 SGHNT, CDR2 YYREEE (reference sequence). The CDR3 reads CASSLAALLGGYTF. The CDR3 DNA is TGTGCCAGCAGCTTGGCTGCGCTACTTGGTGGCTACACCTTC.

The DNA for the CDR3 is TGTGCTAGTGGTTTACCCGCAAGCGGGGGGGGGAAAAACATTCAGTACTTC. The encoded protein is CASGLPASGGGKNIQYF. This chain links TRBV12-5 with TRBJ2-4; 10 nucleotides match TRBD2. V was clipped by 3 bases and J by 4 bases; unmatched bases: 9. The CDR3 is 17 residues long. Germline values: CDR1 LGHNT, CDR2 FRNRAP.

The CDR3 region is CASRTGNSQPQHF. The CDR3 nucleotides read TGTGCCAGCAGGACAGGGAATAGCCAGCCCCAGCATTTT. This chain links TRBV28 with TRBJ1-5; 7 bases align to TRBD1. Per germline, CDR1 MDHEN and CDR2 SYDVKM. The trim removed 6 bases at V and 7 bases at J, leaving 6 bases unmatched. The CDR3 extends over 13 amino acids.